The 14 T cell receptor beta chains presented below share a single source sample, sequenced in a study of OX40 agonist ivuxolimab in advanced cancers. TCRdb's table, derived via immunoSEQ multiplex PCR, lists solely in-frame clones and lacks some. The sample consists of about 54,000 clones, roughly four fifths of them appearing once. Sequenced material: CD4+ or CD8+ T cells sorted from blood, taken in a trial of the OX40 agonist ivuxolimab. The origin of the receptors is an adult with an advanced solid tumor such as melanoma, head and neck, liver or kidney cancer.

The chain employs TRBV7-8 and TRBJ1-3; 7 nucleotides line up with TRBD1. The CDR3 length is 16 residues. CDR1 is SGHVS and CDR2 is FQNEAQ in the germline V gene. V was pared by 5 bases and J by 0 bases, with 7 bases of the junction left unmatched. CDR3 sequence reads: CASSPTGPHSGNTIYF. Here the CDR3 DNA reads TGTGCCAGCAGCCCGACAGGGCCGCACTCTGGAAACACCATATATTTT.

The chain's CDR3 is CASSLGGNTEAFF. As DNA, the CDR3 is TGTGCCAGCAGCTTAGGGGGGAACACTGAAGCTTTCTTT. The rearrangement links TRBV11-3 to TRBJ1-1; D uncertain. CDR1 and CDR2 from the germline V gene are SGHNT and YENEEA. Trimming stripped 1 base from V and 1 base from J, with 4 bases between. This CDR3 spans 13 amino acids.

The genes are TRBV30 and TRBJ2-5; a possible D gene is TRBD2 (6 bases). Trimming cost V 0 bases and J 4 bases, with 18 bases left between them. Germline V gene sequence: CDR1 GTSNPN, CDR2 SVGIG (reference sequence). The CDR3 runs to 16 residues. The CDR3 here is CAWSVQEEGPRETQYF. CDR3 DNA sequence: TGTGCCTGGAGTGTACAGGAGGAGGGCCCTCGAGAGACCCAGTACTTC.

In DNA form, the CDR3 reads TGCAGCGCCCAACTAGCGGATCCTGGCGAGCAGTACTTC. It translates to CSAQLADPGEQYF. The chain recombines TRBV29-1 with TRBJ2-7, with 8 bases aligning to TRBD2. CDR3 length equals 13 residues. V shed 7 bases and J 6 bases; nucleotides not matched to a gene: 11. CDR1 is SQVTM, CDR2 ANQGSEA, per germline.

This chain uses TRBV28 with TRBJ2-7, with a tentative D call TRBD2 (7 bases). Between the trimmed V and J ends, which lost 7 bases and 2 bases, there was a span of 15 bases. Germline CDR1 and CDR2: MDHEN and SYDVKM. This CDR3 region has 14 residues. This chain's CDR3 is CASMMGGATYEQYF. The CDR3 DNA reads TGTGCCAGCATGATGGGGGGGGCCACCTACGAGCAGTACTTC. The full variable domain, its missing parts supplied by reference TRBV28 and TRBJ2-7, is DVKVTQSSRYLVKRTGEKVFLECVQDMDHENMFWYRQDPGLGLRLIYFSYDVKMKEKGDIPEGYSVSREKKERFSLILESASTNQTSMYLCASMMGGATYEQYFGPGTRLTVT.

The chain has TRBV19 and TRBJ1-2, with a possible D match to TRBD1 (6 bases). V gave up 4 bases and J gave up 4 bases, with 10 bases separating them. The CDR3 has 13 amino acids. Per germline, CDR1 LNHDA and CDR2 SQIVND (reference sequence). The CDR3 sequence: CASSTTGSYGYTF. The CDR3 DNA follows: TGTGCCAGTAGTACAACAGGGTCCTATGGCTACACCTTC.

This clone was seen once. This chain links TRBV18 with TRBJ1-6; a possible D gene is TRBD1 (6 bases). Looked up from germline, CDR1 is KGHSH and CDR2 is LQKENI. V was trimmed by 3 bases and J by 9 bases, leaving 18 bases between them. The CDR3 is 16 residues long. The CDR3 reads CASSPRTGAKGSPLHF. CDR3 nucleotides: TGTGCCAGCTCACCCCGGACGGGGGCGAAGGGTTCACCCCTCCACTTT.

This clone has just a few counts. The chain is built from TRBV10-3 and TRBJ2-6; the D gene is possibly TRBD2 (6 bases). Germline CDR1 ENHRY, CDR2 SYGVKD. The CDR3 spans 18 residues. The V gene lost 10 bases and the J gene lost 2 bases, with 24 bases spanning the gap. CDR3 coding DNA: TGTGCCAGGGGGGATTTGGGACTCGCCGTCGCTGGGGCCAACGTCCTGACTTTC. As protein: CARGDLGLAVAGANVLTF.

The chain is built from TRBV6-5 and TRBJ1-1; 8 bases are shared with TRBD1. The CDR3 totals 11 residues. Unmatched junction bases numbered 2, after V lost 4 bases and J lost 10 bases. CDR1 MNHEY and CDR2 SVGAGI come from the germline V gene. The CDR3 region is CASSLDRGAFF. The CDR3 region has the DNA TGTGCCAGCAGTTTAGACAGGGGAGCTTTCTTT.

This chain joins TRBV6-6 and TRBJ1-4; a possible D gene is TRBD1 (6 bases). Germline V gene lookup returns CDR1 MNHNY and CDR2 SVGAGI (reference sequence). Trimming removed 7 bases at V and 10 bases at J, with 16 bases between. This CDR3 has 13 residues. The CDR3 loop reads CASKSGAIGKLFF. The CDR3 DNA is TGTGCCAGCAAATCGGGGGCGATTGGAAAACTGTTTTTT.

The chain combines TRBV10-3 with TRBJ1-1; no clear D gene. This CDR3 has 15 residues. Looked up from germline, CDR1 is ENHRY and CDR2 is SYGVKD. V was clipped by 3 bases and J by 5 bases, with 16 bases between them. This CDR3 reads CAISDPQRSITEAFF. CDR3 coding DNA: TGTGCCATCAGTGACCCACAAAGGAGTATAACTGAAGCTTTCTTT.

V and J are TRBV27 and TRBJ1-3; D call uncertain. The V gene's germline CDR1 is MNHEY and CDR2 SMNVEV (reference sequence). The V end lost 5 bases, the J end lost 0 bases, and 11 bases lay between the germline ends. The CDR3 is 15 residues long. CDR3: CASSPGRNSGNTIYF. Written as DNA, the CDR3 is TGTGCCAGCAGTCCCGGACGGAACTCTGGAAACACCATATATTTT.

The chain links TRBV6-1 to TRBJ2-1; 10 bases align to TRBD2. This CDR3 comprises 12 residues. Germline CDR1 is MNHNS and CDR2 is SASEGT. Trimming took 7 bases from V and 15 from J; bases not matched to a gene: 9. The CDR3 sequence is CASNAPLAGWFF. CDR3 bases: TGTGCCAGCAATGCCCCACTAGCGGGATGGTTCTTC.

The chain joins TRBV6-5 to TRBJ2-7, with TRBD2 matching over 15 bases. The CDR3 sequence is 15 residues long. J gave up 4 bases and V 6 bases, and 4 bases lay outside the gene matches. Germline V gives CDR1 MNHEY, CDR2 SVGAGI. In DNA, the CDR3 is TGTGCCAGCAGACTTGGACTAGCGGGAGGGTACGAGCAGTACTTC. Protein: CASRLGLAGGYEQYF.